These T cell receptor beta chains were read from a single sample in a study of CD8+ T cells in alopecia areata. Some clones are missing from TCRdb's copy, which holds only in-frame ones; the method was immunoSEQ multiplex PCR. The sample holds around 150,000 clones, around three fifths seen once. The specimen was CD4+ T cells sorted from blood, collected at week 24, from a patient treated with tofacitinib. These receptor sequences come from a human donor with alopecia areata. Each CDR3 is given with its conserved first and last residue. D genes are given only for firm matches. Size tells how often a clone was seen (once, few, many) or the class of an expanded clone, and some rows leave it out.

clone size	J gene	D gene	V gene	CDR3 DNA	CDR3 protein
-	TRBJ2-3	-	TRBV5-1	TGCGCCAGCAGCCGGGACACCACCCGGAATACGCAGTATTTT	CASSRDTTRNTQYF
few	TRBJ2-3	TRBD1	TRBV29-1	TGCAGCGTTGAGAGCGGACAGGGGGTGGGCACAGATACGCAGTATTTT	CSVESGQGVGTDTQYF
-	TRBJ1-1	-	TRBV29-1	TGCAGCGTTGAAGAGGGAAGGAGAGAAGCTTTCTTT	CSVEEGRREAFF
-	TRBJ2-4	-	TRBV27	TGTGCCAGCAGTTCACGGACGGGTCAAAACATTCAGTACTTC	CASSSRTGQNIQYF
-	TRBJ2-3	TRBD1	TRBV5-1	TGCGCCAGCAGTCAGATAACAGGGGGCTCCGCAGATACGCAGTATTTT	CASSQITGGSADTQYF
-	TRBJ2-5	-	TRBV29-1	TGCAGCGAAAGACACCGGGACACCCTTCGTGGCCAGTACTTC	CSERHRDTLRGQYF
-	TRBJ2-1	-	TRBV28	TGTGCCAGCAGTTCCCTCACGAACAATGAGCAGTTCTTC	CASSSLTNNEQFF
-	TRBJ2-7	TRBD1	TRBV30	TGTGCCTGGAGTGGGGGACAGGCGCTCTACGAGCAGTACTTC	CAWSGGQALYEQYF
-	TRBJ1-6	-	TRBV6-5	TGTGCCAGCAGACAGGGAGGAGTCGCCCTCCACTTT	CASRQGGVALHF
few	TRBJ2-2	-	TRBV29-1	TGCAGCGTTTTGAGATTGGAAACGAACACCGGGGAGCTGTTTTTT	CSVLRLETNTGELFF
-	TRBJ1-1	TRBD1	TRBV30	TGTGCCTGGGATAGACAGGGGGGGACTGAAGCTTTCTTT	CAWDRQGGTEAFF
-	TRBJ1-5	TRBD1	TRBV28	TGTGCCAGCGTTATCCGAGGGACAGGGGTTGGGAGCAATCAGCCCCAGCATTTT	CASVIRGTGVGSNQPQHF
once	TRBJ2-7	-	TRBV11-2	TGTGCCAGCAGCAACGCGGCCTACGAGCAGTACTTC	CASSNAAYEQYF
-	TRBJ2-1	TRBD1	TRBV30	TGTGCCACCTCGGACAGGACTGGGAATGAGCAGTTCTTC	CATSDRTGNEQFF
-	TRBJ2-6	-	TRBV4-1	TGCGCCAGCAGCCAAGAATGGATGAGGGGCTCTGGGGCCAACGTCCTGACTTTC	CASSQEWMRGSGANVLTF
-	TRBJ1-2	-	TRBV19	TGTGCCAGCAGGCAGCGGGACTATGGCTACACCTTC	CASRQRDYGYTF
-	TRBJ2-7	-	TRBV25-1	TGTGCCAGCAGGGACCACAGGGCCCCCTACGAGCAGTACTTC	CASRDHRAPYEQYF
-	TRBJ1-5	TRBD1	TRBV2	TGTGCCAGCAGTGAGGGACAGTTAAATCAGCCCCAGCATTTT	CASSEGQLNQPQHF
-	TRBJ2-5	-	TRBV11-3	TGTGCCAGCAGCTTAGTTTATGGGACACCTGAGGCGACCCAGTACTTC	CASSLVYGTPEATQYF
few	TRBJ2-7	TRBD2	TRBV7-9	TGTGCCAGCAGCAAGGGGACTAGCGGTACCTACGAGCAGTACTTC	CASSKGTSGTYEQYF
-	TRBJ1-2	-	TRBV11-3	TGTGCCAGCAGCTTAGGACGGGCTGCGGGGGGCTACACCTTC	CASSLGRAAGGYTF
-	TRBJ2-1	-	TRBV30	TGTGCCTGGAGTACGGCCAATTCCTACAATGAGCAGTTCTTC	CAWSTANSYNEQFF
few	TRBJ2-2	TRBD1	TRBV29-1	TGCAGCGTTGAAGGCCGGGACAGGGGGCTTCCCCGGGAGCTGTTTTTT	CSVEGRDRGLPRELFF
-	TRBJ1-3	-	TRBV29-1	TGCAGCGTTGGCAACCGCTCTGGAAACACCATATATTTT	CSVGNRSGNTIYF